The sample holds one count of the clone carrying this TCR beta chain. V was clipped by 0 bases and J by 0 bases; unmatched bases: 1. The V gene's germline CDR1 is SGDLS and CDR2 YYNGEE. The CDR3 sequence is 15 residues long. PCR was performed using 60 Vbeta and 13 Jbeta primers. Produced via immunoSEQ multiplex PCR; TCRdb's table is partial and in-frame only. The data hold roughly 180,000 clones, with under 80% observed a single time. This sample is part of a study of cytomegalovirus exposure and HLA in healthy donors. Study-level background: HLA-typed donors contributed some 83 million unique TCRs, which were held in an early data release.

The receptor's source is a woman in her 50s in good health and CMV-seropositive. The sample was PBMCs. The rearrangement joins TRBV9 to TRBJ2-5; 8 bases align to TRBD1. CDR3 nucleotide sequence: TGTGCCAGCAGCGTAGGACAGGGGTACCAAGAGACCCAGTACTTC. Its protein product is CASSVGQGYQETQYF. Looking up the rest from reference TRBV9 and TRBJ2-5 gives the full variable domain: DSGVTQTPKHLITATGQRVTLRCSPRSGDLSVYWYQQSLDQGLQFLIQYYNGEERAKGNILERFSAQQFPDLHSELNLSSLELGDSALYFCASSVGQGYQETQYFGPGTRLLVL.